This T cell receptor beta chain derives from a study of shared clonotypes between healthy human individuals. General study findings and limits: It was observed that approximately 5% of naive CD4 clonotypes were shared across several donors.

Memory CD4+ cells were the fraction left after CD45RA+ naive selection. V shed 2 bases and J 4 bases; nucleotides not matched to a gene: 6. Germline V gene lookup returns CDR1 MNHEY and CDR2 SMNVEV (reference sequence). The length of the CDR3 is 15 residues. Notes on this clone: Its specificity is unknown.

Assay: immunoSEQ multiplex PCR; the TCRdb copy retains only in-frame clones and omits some. The sample has about 2,500,000 clones; roughly 92% are singletons. The sequence derives from a man aged 18 to 29 in good health. The sample consisted of naive CD4+ T cells sorted from blood. Subset denoted: CD45RA+ positively selected. The chain couples TRBV27 to TRBJ1-1; 8 bases map to TRBD1. Here the CDR3 reads CASSLAGQVLTEAFF. The CDR3 bases are TGTGCCAGCAGTTTAGCGGGACAGGTGCTCACTGAAGCTTTCTTT.